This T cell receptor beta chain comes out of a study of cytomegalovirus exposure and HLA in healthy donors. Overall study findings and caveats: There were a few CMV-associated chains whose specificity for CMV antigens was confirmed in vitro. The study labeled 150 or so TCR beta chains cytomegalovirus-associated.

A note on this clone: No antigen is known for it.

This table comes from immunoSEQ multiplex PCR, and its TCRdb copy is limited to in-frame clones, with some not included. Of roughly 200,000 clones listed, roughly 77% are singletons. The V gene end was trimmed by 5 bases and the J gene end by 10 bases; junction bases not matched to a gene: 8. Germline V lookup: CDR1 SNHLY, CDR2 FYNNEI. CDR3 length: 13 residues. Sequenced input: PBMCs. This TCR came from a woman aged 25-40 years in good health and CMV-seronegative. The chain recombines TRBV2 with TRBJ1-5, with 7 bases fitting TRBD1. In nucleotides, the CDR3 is TGTGCCAGCAGTCCCGACAGGGCGGGACCCCAGCATTTT. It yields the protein CASSPDRAGPQHF.